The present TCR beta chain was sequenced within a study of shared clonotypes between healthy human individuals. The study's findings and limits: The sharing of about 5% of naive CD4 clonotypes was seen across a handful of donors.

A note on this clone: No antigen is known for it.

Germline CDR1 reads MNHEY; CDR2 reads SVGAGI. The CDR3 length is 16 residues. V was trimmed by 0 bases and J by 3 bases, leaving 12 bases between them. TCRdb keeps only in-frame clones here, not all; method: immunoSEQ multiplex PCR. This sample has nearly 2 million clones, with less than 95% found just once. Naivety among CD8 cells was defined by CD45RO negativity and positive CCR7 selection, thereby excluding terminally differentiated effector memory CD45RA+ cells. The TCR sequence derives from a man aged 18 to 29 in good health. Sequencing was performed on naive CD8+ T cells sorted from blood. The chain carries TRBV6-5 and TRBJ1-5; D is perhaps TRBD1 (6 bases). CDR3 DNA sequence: TGTGCCAGCAGTTACTCCTCTGACAGGAACAATCAGCCCCAGCATTTT. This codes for CASSYSSDRNNQPQHF.